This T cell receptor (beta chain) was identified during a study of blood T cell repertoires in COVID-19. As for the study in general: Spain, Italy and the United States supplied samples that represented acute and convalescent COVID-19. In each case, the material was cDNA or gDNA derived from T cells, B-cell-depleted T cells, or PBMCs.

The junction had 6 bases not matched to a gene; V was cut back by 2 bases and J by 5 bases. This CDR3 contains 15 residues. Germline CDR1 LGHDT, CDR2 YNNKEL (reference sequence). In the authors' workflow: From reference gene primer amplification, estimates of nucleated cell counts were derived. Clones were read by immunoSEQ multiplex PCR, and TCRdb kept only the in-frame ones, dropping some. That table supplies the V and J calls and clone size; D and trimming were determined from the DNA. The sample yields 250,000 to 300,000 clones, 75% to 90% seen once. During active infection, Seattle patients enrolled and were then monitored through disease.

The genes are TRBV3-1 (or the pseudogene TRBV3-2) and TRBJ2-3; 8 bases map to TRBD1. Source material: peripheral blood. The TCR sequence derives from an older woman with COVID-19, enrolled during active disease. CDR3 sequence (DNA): TGTGCCAGCAGCCAAAGGACAGGGTCTGTAGATACGCAGTATTTT. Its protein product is CASSQRTGSVDTQYF.